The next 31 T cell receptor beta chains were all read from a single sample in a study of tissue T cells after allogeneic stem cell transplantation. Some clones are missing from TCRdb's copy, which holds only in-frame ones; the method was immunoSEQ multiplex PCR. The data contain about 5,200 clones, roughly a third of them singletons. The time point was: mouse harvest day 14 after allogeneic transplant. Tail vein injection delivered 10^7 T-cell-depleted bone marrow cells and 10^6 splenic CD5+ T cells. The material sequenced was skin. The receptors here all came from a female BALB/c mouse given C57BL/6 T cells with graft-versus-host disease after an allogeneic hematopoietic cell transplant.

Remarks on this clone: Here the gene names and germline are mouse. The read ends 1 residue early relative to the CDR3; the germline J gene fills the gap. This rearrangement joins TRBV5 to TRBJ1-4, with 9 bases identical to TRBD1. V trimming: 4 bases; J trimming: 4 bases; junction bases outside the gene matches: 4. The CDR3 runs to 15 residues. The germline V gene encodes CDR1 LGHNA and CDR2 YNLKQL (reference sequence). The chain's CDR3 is CASSPGQGGNERLFF. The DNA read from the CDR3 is TGTGCCAGCAGCCCGGGACAGGGCGGCAACGAAAGATTATTT.

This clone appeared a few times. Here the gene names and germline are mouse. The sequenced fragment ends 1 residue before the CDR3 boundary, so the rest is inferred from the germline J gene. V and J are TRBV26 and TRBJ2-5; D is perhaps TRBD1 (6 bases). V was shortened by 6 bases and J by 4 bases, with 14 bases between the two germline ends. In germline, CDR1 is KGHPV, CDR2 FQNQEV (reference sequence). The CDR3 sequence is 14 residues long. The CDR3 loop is CASSAPGTKDTQYF. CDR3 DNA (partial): TGTGCCAGCAGCGCCCCCGGGACAAAAGACACCCAGTAC. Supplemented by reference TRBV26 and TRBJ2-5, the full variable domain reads NSKVIQTPRYLVKGQGQKAKMRCIPEKGHPVVFWYQQNKNNEFKFLINFQNQEVLQQIDMTEKRFSAECPSNSPCSLEIQSSEAGDSALYLCASSAPGTKDTQYFGPGTRLLVL.

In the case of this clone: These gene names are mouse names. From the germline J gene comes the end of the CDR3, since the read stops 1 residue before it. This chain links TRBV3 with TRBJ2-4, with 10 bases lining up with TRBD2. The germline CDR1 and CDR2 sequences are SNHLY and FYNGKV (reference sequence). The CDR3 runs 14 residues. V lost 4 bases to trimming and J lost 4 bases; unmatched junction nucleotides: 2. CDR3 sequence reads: CASSSDWGKNTLYF. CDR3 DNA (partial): TGTGCCAGCAGCTCGGACTGGGGGAAAAACACCTTGTAC.

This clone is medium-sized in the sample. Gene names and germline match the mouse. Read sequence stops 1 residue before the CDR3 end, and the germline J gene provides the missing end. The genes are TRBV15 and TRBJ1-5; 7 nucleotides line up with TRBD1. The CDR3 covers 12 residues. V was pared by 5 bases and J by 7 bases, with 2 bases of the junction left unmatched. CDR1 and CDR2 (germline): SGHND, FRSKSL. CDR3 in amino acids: CASSQGQQAPLF. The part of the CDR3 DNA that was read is TGTGCCAGCAGTCAGGGACAGCAGGCTCCGCTT.

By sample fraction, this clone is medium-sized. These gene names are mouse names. The CDR3 region is CASSLGWGLSAEQFF. The CDR3 bases that were read are TGTGCCAGCTCTCTCGGCTGGGGGCTAAGCGCTGAGCAGTTC. The chain combines TRBV12-1 with TRBJ2-1, with D possibly TRBD2 on 7 matching bases. Read sequence stops 1 residue before the CDR3 end, and the germline J gene provides the missing end. V was cut by 0 bases and J by 7 bases, with 15 bases left in between. There are 15 residues in the CDR3. Germline values: CDR1 SGHSN, CDR2 HYEKVE.

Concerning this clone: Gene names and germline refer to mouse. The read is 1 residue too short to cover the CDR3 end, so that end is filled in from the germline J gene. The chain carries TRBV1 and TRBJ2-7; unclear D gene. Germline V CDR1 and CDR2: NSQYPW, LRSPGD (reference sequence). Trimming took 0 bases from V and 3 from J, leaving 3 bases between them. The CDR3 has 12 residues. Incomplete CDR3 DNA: TGCACCTGCAGTGCAGACATCTATGAACAGTAC. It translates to CTCSADIYEQY. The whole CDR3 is CTCSADIYEQYF.

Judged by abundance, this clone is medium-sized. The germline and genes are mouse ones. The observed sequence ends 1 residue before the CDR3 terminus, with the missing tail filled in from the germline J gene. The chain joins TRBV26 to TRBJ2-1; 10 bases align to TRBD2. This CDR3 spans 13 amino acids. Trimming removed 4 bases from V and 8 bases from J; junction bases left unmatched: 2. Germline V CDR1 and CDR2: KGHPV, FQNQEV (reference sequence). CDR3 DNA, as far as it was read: TGTGCCAGCAGTCCTGGGGGGGCGACTGAGCAGTTC. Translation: CASSPGGATEQF. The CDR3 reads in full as CASSPGGATEQFF.

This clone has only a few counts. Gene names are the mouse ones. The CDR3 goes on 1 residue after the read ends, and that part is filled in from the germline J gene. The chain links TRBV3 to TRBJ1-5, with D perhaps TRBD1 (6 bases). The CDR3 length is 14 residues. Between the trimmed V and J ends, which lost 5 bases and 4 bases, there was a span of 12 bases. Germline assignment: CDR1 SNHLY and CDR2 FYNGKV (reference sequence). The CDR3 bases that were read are TGTGCCAGCAGCCACCGGGACAAGAACCAGGCTCCGCTT. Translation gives CASSHRDKNQAPL. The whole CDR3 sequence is CASSHRDKNQAPLF.

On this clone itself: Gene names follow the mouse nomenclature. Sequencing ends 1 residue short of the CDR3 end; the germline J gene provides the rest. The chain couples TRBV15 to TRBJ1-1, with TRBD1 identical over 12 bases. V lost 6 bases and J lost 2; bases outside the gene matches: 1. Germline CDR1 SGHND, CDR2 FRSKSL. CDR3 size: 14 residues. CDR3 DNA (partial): TGTGCCAGCAGGGGGACAGGGGGCAACACAGAAGTCTTC. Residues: CASRGTGGNTEVF. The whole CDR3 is CASRGTGGNTEVFF.

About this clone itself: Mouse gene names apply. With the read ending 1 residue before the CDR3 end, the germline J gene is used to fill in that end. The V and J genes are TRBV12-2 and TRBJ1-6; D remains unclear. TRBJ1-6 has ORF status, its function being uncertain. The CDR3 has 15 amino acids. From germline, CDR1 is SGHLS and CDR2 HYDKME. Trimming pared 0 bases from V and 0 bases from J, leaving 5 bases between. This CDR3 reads CASSLGSSYNSPLYF. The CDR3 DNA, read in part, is TGTGCCAGCTCTCTCGGTAGTTCCTATAATTCGCCCCTCTAC.

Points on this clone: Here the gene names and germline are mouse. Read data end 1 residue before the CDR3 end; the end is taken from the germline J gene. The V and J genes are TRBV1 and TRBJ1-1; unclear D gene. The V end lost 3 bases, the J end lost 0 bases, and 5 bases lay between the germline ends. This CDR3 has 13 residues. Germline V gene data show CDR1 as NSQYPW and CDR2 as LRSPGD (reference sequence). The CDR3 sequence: CTCSAQANTEVFF. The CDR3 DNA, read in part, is TGCACCTGCAGTGCCCAAGCAAACACAGAAGTCTTC.

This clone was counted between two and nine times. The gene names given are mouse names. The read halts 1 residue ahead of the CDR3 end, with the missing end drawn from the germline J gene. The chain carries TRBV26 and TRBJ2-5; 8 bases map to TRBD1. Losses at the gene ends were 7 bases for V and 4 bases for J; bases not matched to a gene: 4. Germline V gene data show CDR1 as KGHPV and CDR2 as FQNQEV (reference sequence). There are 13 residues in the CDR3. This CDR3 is CASNRDRKDTQYF. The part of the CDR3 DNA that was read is TGTGCCAGCAACCGGGACAGGAAAGACACCCAGTAC.

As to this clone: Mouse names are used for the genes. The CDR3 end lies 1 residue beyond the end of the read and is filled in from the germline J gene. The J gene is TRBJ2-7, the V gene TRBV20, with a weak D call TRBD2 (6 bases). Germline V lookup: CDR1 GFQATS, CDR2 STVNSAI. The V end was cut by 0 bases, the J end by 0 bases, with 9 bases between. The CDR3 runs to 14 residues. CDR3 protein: CGARDAWGSYEQYF. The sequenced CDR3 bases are TGTGGTGCTAGGGATGCCTGGGGCTCCTATGAACAGTAC.

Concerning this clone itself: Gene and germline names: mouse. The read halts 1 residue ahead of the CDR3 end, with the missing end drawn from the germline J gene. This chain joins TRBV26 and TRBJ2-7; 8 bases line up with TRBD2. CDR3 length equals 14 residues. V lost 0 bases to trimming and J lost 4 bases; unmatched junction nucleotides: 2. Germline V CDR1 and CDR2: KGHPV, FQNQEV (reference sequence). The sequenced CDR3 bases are TGTGCCAGCAGTCTGTCGACTGGGGCGTATGAACAGTAC. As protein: CASSLSTGAYEQY. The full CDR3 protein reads CASSLSTGAYEQYF.

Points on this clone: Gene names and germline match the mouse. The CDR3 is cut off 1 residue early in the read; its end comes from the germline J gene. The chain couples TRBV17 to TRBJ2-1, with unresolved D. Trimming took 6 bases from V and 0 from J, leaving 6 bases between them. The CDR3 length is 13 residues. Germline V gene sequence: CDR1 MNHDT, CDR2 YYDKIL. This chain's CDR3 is CASSDNNYAEQFF. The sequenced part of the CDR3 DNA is TGTGCTAGCAGCGACAATAACTATGCTGAGCAGTTC.

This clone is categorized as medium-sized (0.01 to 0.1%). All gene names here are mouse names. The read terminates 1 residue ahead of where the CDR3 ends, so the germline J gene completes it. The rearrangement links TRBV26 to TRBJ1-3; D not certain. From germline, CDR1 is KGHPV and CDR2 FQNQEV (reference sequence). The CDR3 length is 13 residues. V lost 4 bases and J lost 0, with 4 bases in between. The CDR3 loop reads CASSQNSGNTLYF. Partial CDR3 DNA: TGTGCCAGCAGTCAAAATTCTGGAAATACGCTCTAT.

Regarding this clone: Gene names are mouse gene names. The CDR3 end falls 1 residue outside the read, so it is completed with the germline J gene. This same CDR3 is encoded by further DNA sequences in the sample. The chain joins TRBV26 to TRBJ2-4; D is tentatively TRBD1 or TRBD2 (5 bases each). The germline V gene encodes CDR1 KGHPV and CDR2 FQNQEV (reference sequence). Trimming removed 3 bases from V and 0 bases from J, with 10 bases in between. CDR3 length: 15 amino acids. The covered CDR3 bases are TGTGCCAGCAGTCTATCCGGGGCTAGTCAAAACACCTTGTAC. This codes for CASSLSGASQNTLY. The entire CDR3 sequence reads CASSLSGASQNTLYF.

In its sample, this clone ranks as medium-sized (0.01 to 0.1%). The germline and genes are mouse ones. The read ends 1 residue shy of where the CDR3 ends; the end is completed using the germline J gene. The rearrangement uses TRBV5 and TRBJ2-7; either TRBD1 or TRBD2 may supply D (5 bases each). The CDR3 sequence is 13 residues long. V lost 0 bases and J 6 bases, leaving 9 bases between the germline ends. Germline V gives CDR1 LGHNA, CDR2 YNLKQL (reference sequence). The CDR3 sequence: CASSQDSGVEQYF. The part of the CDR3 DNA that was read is TGTGCCAGCAGCCAAGATTCGGGGGTTGAACAGTAC.

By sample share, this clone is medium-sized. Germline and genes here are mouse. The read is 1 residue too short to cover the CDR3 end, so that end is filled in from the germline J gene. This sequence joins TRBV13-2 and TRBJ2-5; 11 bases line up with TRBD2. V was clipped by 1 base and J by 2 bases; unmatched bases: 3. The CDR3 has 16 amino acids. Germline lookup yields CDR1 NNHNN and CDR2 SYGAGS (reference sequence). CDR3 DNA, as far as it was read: TGTGCCAGCGGTGATCACTGGGGGGGCGTCCAAGACACCCAGTAC. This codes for CASGDHWGGVQDTQY. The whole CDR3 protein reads CASGDHWGGVQDTQYF.

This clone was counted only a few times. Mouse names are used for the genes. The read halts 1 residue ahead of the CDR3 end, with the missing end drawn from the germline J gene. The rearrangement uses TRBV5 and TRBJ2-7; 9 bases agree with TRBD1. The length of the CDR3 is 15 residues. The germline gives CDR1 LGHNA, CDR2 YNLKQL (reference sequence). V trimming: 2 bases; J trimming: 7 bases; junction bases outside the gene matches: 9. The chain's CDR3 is CASSQPGQGRREQYF. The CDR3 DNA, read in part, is TGTGCCAGCAGCCAACCGGGACAGGGAAGAAGGGAACAGTAC.

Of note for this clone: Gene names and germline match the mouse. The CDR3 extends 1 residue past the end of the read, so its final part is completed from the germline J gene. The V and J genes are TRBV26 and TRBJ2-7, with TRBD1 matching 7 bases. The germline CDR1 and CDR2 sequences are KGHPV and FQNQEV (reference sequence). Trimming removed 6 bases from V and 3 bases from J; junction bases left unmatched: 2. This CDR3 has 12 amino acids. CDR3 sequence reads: CASSRDSYEQYF. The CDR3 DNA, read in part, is TGTGCCAGCAGCCGGGACAGCTATGAACAGTAC. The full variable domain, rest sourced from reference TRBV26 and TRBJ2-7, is NSKVIQTPRYLVKGQGQKAKMRCIPEKGHPVVFWYQQNKNNEFKFLINFQNQEVLQQIDMTEKRFSAECPSNSPCSLEIQSSEAGDSALYLCASSRDSYEQYFGPGTRLTVL.

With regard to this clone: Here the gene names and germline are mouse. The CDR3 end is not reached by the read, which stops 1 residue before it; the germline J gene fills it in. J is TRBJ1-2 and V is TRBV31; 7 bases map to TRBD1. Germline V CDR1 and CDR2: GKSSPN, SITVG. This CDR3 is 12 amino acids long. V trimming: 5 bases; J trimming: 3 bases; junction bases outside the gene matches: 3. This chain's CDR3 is CAWDREDSDYTF. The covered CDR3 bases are TGTGCCTGGGACAGGGAGGACTCCGACTACACC.

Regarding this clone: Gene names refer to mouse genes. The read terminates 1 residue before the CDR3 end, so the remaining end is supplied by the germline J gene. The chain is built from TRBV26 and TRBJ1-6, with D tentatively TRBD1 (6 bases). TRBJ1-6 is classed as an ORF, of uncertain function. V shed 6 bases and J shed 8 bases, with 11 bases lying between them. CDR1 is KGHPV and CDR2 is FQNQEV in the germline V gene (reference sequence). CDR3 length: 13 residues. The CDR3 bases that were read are TGTGCCAGCAGCCCCTCAGGGGATTCGCCCCTCTAC. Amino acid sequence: CASSPSGDSPLY. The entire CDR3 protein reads CASSPSGDSPLYF.

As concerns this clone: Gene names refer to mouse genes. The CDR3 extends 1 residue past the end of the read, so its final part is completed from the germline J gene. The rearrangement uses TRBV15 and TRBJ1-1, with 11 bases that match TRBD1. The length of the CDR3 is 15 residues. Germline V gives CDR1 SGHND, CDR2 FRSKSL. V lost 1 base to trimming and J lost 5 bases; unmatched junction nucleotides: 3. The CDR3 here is CASSLGTGGTTEVFF. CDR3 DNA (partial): TGTGCCAGCAGTTTAGGGACAGGGGGCACGACAGAAGTCTTC.

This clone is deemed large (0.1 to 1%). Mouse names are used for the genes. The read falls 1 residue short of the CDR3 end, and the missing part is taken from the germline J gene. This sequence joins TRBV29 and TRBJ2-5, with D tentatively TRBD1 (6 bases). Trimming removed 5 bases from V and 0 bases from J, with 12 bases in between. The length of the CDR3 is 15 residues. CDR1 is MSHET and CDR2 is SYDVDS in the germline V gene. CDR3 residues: CASSPTGFNQDTQYF. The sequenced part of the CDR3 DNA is TGTGCTAGCAGTCCCACAGGGTTTAACCAAGACACCCAGTAC.

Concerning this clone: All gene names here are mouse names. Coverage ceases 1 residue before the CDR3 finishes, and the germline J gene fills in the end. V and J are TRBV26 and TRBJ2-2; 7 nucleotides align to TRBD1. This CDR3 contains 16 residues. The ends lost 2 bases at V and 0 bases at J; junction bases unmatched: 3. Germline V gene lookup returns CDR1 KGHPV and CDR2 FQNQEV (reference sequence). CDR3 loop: CASSLPGQSNTGQLYF. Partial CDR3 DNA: TGTGCCAGCAGTCTGCCGGGACAGTCAAACACCGGGCAGCTCTAC.

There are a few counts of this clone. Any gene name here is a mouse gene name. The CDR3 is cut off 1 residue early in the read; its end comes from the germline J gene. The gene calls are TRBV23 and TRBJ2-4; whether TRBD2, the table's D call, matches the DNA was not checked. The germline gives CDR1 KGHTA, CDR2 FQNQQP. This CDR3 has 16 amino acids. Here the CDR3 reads CSSSQSTGGSQNTLYF. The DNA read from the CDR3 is TGCTCCAGCAGTCAATCTACTGGGGGTAGTCAAAACACCTTGTAC.

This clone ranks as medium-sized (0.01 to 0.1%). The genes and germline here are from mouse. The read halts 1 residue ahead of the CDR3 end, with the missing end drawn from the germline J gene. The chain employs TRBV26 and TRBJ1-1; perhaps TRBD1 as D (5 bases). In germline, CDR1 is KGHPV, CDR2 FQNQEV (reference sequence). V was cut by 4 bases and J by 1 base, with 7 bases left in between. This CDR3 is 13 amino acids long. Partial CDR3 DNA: TGTGCCAGCAGTCCTCAGGGAAACACAGAAGTCTTC. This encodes CASSPQGNTEVF. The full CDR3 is CASSPQGNTEVFF. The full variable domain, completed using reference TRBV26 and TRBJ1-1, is NSKVIQTPRYLVKGQGQKAKMRCIPEKGHPVVFWYQQNKNNEFKFLINFQNQEVLQQIDMTEKRFSAECPSNSPCSLEIQSSEAGDSALYLCASSPQGNTEVFFGKGTRLTVV.

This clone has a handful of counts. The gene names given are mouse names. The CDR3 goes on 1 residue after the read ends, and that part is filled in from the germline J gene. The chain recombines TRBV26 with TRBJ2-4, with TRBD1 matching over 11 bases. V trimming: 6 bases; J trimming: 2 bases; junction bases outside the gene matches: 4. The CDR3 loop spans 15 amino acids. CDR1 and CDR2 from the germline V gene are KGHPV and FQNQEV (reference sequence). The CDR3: CASSRTGGNQNTLYF. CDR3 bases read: TGTGCCAGCAGCCGGACAGGGGGCAATCAAAACACCTTGTAC.

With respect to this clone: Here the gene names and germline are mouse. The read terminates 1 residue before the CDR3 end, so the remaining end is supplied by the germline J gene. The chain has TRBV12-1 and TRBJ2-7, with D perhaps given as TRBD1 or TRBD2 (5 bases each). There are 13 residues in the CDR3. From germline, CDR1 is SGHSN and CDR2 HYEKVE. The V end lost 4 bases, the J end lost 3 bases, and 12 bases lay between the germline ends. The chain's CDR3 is CASSLGPRYEQYF. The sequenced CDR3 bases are TGTGCCAGCTCCCTGGGACCGCGCTATGAACAGTAC.

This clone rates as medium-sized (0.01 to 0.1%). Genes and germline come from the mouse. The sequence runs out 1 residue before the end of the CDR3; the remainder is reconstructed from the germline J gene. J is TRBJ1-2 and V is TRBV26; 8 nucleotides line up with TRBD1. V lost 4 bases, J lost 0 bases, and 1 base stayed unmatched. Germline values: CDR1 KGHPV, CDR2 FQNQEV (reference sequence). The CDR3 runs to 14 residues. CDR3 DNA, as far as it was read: TGTGCCAGCAGTCGACAGGGGCCAAACTCCGACTACACC. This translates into CASSRQGPNSDYT. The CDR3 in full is CASSRQGPNSDYTF.